Sequencing of this TCR beta chain was carried out in a study of T cell repertoires in cytomegalovirus infection. TCRdb re-derived calls from the reads in MiXCR, one entry per CDR3 protein. The repertoire holds about 740,000 distinct CDR3 sequences, with roughly 36% as singletons. Study-wide findings and caveats: Identification of carriers of CMV plus the relevant HLA was achieved through cumulative public TCR beta family frequency.

Germline V gene data show CDR1 as SQVTM and CDR2 as ANQGSEA. Deletions cut 4 bases from V and 4 bases from J, with 10 bases between. The CDR3 loop spans 12 amino acids. Notes on this clonotype: Its matching antigen is unknown.

The source material was PBMCs. The chain combines TRBV29-1 with TRBJ1-1; D ambiguous. The receptor was isolated from a human donor in good health (CMV status not recorded). Some clones in this sample may be carry-over from other donors' samples. The DNA for the CDR3 is TGCAGCGTTGGAGACCCTATCACTGAAGCTTTCTTT. This gives the protein CSVGDPITEAFF.